A single sample is the source of the 7 T cell receptor beta chains below, sequenced in a study of blood T cell repertoires in COVID-19. Libraries were prepared by immunoSEQ multiplex PCR; TCRdb keeps only in-frame clonotypes and omits some of them. The sample consists of 200,000 or so clones, under 90% of them appearing once. Sequenced material: peripheral blood. Every receptor here comes from a man aged 55 to 70 who had recovered from COVID-19.

The V call is TRBV13, the J call TRBJ1-6, with 8 nucleotides matching TRBD1. The CDR3 is 18 residues long. Germline V gene lookup returns CDR1 PRHDT and CDR2 FYEKMQ (reference sequence). V lost 7 bases and J lost 7; bases outside the gene matches: 18. CDR3 amino acids: CASTQTAYRGTVNSPLHF. The CDR3 DNA sequence: TGTGCCAGCACTCAAACAGCTTACAGGGGGACGGTGAATTCACCCCTCCACTTT.

The gene calls are TRBV18 and TRBJ2-7; D gene uncertain. Germline values: CDR1 KGHSH, CDR2 LQKENI. V lost 6 bases and J lost 6, with 15 bases in between. This CDR3 region has 13 residues. CDR3 in DNA: TGTGCCAGCTCCTCCCTAGATAATACCGAGCAGTACTTC. This translates into CASSSLDNTEQYF.

The table lists this clone with a count of one. This chain connects TRBV18 to TRBJ1-1; maybe TRBD1 (6 bases). CDR3 length equals 14 residues. V lost 5 bases and J lost 2, with 12 bases in between. Germline values: CDR1 KGHSH, CDR2 LQKENI. The DNA of the CDR3 is TGTGCCAGCTCAAGGACAGATACAAACACTGAAGCTTTCTTT. Protein: CASSRTDTNTEAFF.

The count of this clone is one. This chain joins TRBV28 and TRBJ2-2; D gene ambiguous. Looked up from germline, CDR1 is MDHEN and CDR2 is SYDVKM. CDR3 length equals 12 residues. Trimming left V 5 bases short and J 2 bases short, with 3 bases between. CDR3 in DNA: TGTGCCAGCAGTCTTAACACCGGGGAGCTGTTTTTT. Translated, it gives CASSLNTGELFF.

With respect to this clone: The sample has other DNA sequences that encode this CDR3 too. The V gene is TRBV18, the J gene TRBJ2-1; the match to TRBD2 covers 7 bases. The CDR3 has 16 residues. V lost 0 bases and J lost 0; bases outside the gene matches: 2. Germline-derived CDR1 and CDR2 are KGHSH and LQKENI. The CDR3, as DNA: TGTGCCAGCTCACCACCCTCGGGGGGCTCCTACAATGAGCAGTTCTTC. Translating gives CASSPPSGGSYNEQFF.

This chain links TRBV11-3 with TRBJ2-7, with 12 bases lining up with TRBD2. The V segment lost 4 bases and the J segment 5 bases; nucleotides outside the gene matches: 6. The CDR3 runs 15 residues. From germline, CDR1 is SGHNT and CDR2 YENEEA. The CDR3 sequence: CASSSRLAGVNEQYF. The CDR3, as DNA: TGTGCCAGCAGCTCAAGACTAGCGGGGGTCAACGAGCAGTACTTC.

The V and J genes are TRBV5-8 and TRBJ2-1, with TRBD1 matching 7 bases. CDR1 and CDR2 from the germline V gene are SGHTS and YDEGEE. The CDR3 sequence is 15 residues long. The ends lost 4 bases at V and 9 bases at J; junction bases unmatched: 13. The CDR3, as DNA: TGTGCCAGCAGCCAGGGGACAGTTCAGAGCGGTGAGCAGTTCTTC. Its protein product is CASSQGTVQSGEQFF.